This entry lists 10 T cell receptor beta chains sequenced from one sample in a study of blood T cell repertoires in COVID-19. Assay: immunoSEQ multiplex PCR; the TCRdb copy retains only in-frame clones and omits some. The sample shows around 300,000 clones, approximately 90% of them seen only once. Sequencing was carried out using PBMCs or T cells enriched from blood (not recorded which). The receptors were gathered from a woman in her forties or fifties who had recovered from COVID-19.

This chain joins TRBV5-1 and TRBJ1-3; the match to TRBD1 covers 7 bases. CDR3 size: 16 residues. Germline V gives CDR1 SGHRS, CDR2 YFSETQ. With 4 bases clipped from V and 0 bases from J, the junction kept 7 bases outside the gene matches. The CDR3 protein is CASSLSGQDSGNTIYF. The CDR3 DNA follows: TGCGCCAGCAGCCTCTCCGGACAGGACTCTGGAAACACCATATATTTT. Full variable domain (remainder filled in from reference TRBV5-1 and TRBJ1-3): KAGVTQTPRYLIKTRGQQVTLSCSPISGHRSVSWYQQTPGQGLQFLFEYFSETQRNKGNFPGRFSGRQFSNSRSEMNVSTLELGDSALYLCASSLSGQDSGNTIYFGEGSWLTVV.

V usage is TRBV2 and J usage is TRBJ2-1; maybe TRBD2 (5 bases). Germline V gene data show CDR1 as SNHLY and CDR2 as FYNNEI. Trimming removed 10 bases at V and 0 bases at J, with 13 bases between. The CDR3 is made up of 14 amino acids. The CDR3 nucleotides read TGTGCCAACGCAGCGGAGAGCTCCTACAATGAGCAGTTCTTC. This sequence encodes CANAAESSYNEQFF.

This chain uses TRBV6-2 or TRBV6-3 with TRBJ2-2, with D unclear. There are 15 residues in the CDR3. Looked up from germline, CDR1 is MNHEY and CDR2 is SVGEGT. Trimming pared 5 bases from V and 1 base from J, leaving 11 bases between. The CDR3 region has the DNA TGTGCCAGCAGTACACCGGAGCGGAACACCGGGGAGCTGTTTTTT. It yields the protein CASSTPERNTGELFF.

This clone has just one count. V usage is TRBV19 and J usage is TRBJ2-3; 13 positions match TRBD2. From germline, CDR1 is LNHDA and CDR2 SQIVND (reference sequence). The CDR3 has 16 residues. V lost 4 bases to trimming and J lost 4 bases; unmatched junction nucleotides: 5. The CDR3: CASSTRTSGSADTQYF. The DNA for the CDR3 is TGTGCCAGTAGTACTCGGACTAGCGGGAGTGCAGATACGCAGTATTTT.

The CDR3 bases are TGTGCCAGCAGTTCGCAGGGTAACTATGGCTACACCTTC. Its translation is CASSSQGNYGYTF. The chain recombines TRBV28 with TRBJ1-2, with D possibly being TRBD1 (5 bases). The CDR3 spans 13 residues. The germline gives CDR1 MDHEN, CDR2 SYDVKM. Trimming removed 4 bases at V and 1 base at J, with 7 bases between.

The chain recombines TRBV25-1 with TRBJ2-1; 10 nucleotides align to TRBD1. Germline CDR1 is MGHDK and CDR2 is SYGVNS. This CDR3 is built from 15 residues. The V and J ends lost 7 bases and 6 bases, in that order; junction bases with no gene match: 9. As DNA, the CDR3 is TGTGCCAGCACTCTAGGGACAGGGGAGGCCAATGAGCAGTTCTTC. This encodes CASTLGTGEANEQFF.

The CDR3 is CASNDDRGQPQHF. The DNA for the CDR3 is TGTGCCAGCAACGACGATCGGGGTCAGCCCCAGCATTTT. The rearrangement uses TRBV2 and TRBJ1-5; D is ambiguous. Germline V gene lookup returns CDR1 SNHLY and CDR2 FYNNEI. Trimming shortened V by 7 bases and J by 6 bases, and 13 bases separated the two germline ends. CDR3 size: 13 residues. The full variable domain, completed using reference TRBV2 and TRBJ1-5, is EPEVTQTPSHQVTQMGQEVILRCVPISNHLYFYWYRQILGQKVEFLVSFYNNEISEKSEIFDDQFSVERPDGSNFTLKIRSTKLEDSAMYFCASNDDRGQPQHFGDGTRLSIL.

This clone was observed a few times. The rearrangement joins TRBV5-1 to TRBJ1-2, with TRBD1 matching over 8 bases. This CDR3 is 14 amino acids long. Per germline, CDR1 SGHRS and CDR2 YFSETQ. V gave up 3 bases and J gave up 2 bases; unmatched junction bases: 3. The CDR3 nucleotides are TGCGCCAGCAGCTCGGACAGGGCCAACTATGGCTACACCTTC. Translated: CASSSDRANYGYTF.

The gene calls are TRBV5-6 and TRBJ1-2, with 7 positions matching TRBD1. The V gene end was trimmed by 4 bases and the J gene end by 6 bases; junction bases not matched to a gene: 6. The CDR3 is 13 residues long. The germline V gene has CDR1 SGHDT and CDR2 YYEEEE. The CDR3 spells CASSARGADGYTF. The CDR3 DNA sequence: TGTGCCAGCAGCGCCAGGGGGGCCGATGGCTACACCTTC. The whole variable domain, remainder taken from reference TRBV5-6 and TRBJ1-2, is DAGVTQSPTHLIKTRGQQVTLRCSPKSGHDTVSWYQQALGQGPQFIFQYYEEEERQRGNFPDRFSGHQFPNYSSELNVNALLLGDSALYLCASSARGADGYTFGSGTRLTVV.

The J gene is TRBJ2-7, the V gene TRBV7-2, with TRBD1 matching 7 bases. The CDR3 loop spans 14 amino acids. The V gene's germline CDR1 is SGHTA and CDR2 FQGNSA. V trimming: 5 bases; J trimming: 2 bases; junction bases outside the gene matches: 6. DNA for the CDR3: TGTGCCAGCAGCCGGGACAGCCTAACCTACGAGCAGTACTTC. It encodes CASSRDSLTYEQYF.